These 20 T cell receptor beta chains share one sample of origin, sequenced in a study of spatial heterogeneity in lung cancer. The sample's time point: sample taken at primary tumor resection. Broader study findings: Counts of expanded alpha and beta TCRs within tumors tracked the tumor nonsynonymous mutation count.

TCRdb fed the 5' RACE reads into MiXCR, producing one record per CDR3 protein. The sample has about 100,000 distinct CDR3 sequences, 4.4% seen once. These receptors lack a known antigen. Sequences were derived from lung tumor tissue, sampled at surgery. The receptors stem from a male donor with early-stage non-small cell lung cancer.

This clonotype has ten or more counts. The CDR3 nucleotides are TGTGCCAGCAGCCGGGACAGCGGGTTTAATGAAAAACTGTTTTTT. This translates into CASSRDSGFNEKLFF. The V call is TRBV7-9, the J call TRBJ1-4, with 7 positions matching TRBD1. The CDR3 has 15 residues. The V segment lost 5 bases and the J segment 4 bases; nucleotides outside the gene matches: 7. The germline gives CDR1 SEHNR, CDR2 FQNEAQ (reference sequence).

This clonotype came up many times. The V call is TRBV6-1, the J call TRBJ1-6, with no clear D. V lost 3 bases and J lost 6, with 9 bases in between. Germline V gene lookup returns CDR1 MNHNS and CDR2 SASEGT. CDR3 length: 14 amino acids. The CDR3 here is CASSEQQPNSPLHF. The CDR3 nucleotides read TGTGCCAGCAGTGAGCAGCAACCTAATTCACCCCTCCACTTT.

The chain is built from TRBV11-2 and TRBJ1-3; D not resolved. Germline V gives CDR1 SGHAT, CDR2 FQNNGV. The ends were cut back, 4 bases at V and 1 base at J, with 14 bases in the middle. This CDR3 is 16 amino acids long. The CDR3 region is CASSYDLADSGNTIYF. In DNA form, the CDR3 reads TGTGCCAGCAGCTACGACTTGGCCGATTCTGGAAACACCATATATTTT.

The V call is TRBV5-6, the J call TRBJ2-5, with D uncertain. In germline, CDR1 is SGHDT, CDR2 YYEEEE. V lost 0 bases to trimming and J lost 0 bases, with 6 bases between them. The CDR3 has 14 residues. The CDR3 region is CASSLAYNQETQYF. DNA for the CDR3: TGTGCCAGCAGCTTGGCTTACAACCAAGAGACCCAGTACTTC.

The rearrangement links TRBV20-1 to TRBJ1-1; no clear D. Trimming shortened V by 4 bases and J by 6 bases, and 12 bases separated the two germline ends. CDR1 and CDR2 from the germline V gene are DFQATT and SNEGSKA (reference sequence). This CDR3 comprises 12 residues. The CDR3 loop is CSATNVGSEAFF. Written as DNA, the CDR3 is TGCAGTGCTACAAACGTTGGGTCTGAAGCTTTCTTT.

This chain uses TRBV10-3 with TRBJ2-5; D may correspond to TRBD1 or TRBD2 (5 bases each). The CDR3 length is 15 residues. Germline V lookup: CDR1 ENHRY, CDR2 SYGVKD. Trimming left V 8 bases short and J 5 bases short, with 21 bases between. The DNA of the CDR3 is TGTGCCATCTTGATAGAAGACGGGACCCAGGAGACCCAGTACTTC. Its protein product is CAILIEDGTQETQYF.

This clonotype was recorded at least ten times. This sequence joins TRBV5-1 and TRBJ2-2; D uncertain. CDR3 length: 14 amino acids. Germline lookup yields CDR1 SGHRS and CDR2 YFSETQ. Trimming stripped 5 bases from V and 2 bases from J, with 10 bases between. The CDR3 DNA is TGCGCCAGCAGACCGGACGGCAACACCGGGGAGCTGTTTTTT. As protein: CASRPDGNTGELFF.

This clonotype was observed at least ten times. The chain links TRBV7-9 to TRBJ2-6; D uncertain. V lost 5 bases, J lost 0 bases, and 11 bases lay in between. This CDR3 is 16 amino acids long. Germline CDR1 reads SEHNR; CDR2 reads FQNEAQ (reference sequence). The CDR3 DNA sequence: TGTGCCAGCAGCGAACTTCACATCTCTGGGGCCAACGTCCTGACTTTC. Its protein product is CASSELHISGANVLTF.

This clonotype was seen many times. CDR3 loop: CASSFQALEQYF. The CDR3 nucleotides are TGTGCCAGCAGTTTTCAGGCGTTGGAGCAGTACTTC. V and J are TRBV12-3 or TRBV12-4 and TRBJ2-7; D is unclear. This CDR3 spans 12 amino acids. The ends were cut back, 3 bases at V and 7 bases at J, with 10 bases in the middle.

This clonotype was recorded at least ten times. This chain connects TRBV2 to TRBJ2-7; D is tentatively TRBD1 or TRBD2 (5 bases each). Trimming removed 5 bases from V and 0 bases from J, with 17 bases in between. In germline, CDR1 is SNHLY, CDR2 FYNNEI. The CDR3 runs to 16 residues. CDR3 protein: CASSLESAGSSYEQYF. As DNA, the CDR3 is TGTGCCAGCAGTCTCGAATCCGCAGGGAGCTCCTACGAGCAGTACTTC.

This clonotype occurred many times. The J gene is TRBJ2-7, the V gene TRBV12-3 or TRBV12-4, with 12 bases fitting TRBD2. The CDR3 consists of 14 residues. V dropped 8 bases and J dropped 5; count of bases not matched to a gene: 7. The CDR3 DNA sequence: TGTGCCAGCTGCCGGACTAGCGGGACGGACGAGCAGTACTTC. It encodes CASCRTSGTDEQYF.

This clonotype was detected a few times. The genes are TRBV2 and TRBJ1-2, with D possibly matching TRBD1 (5 bases). V shed 6 bases and J shed 4 bases, with 15 bases lying between them. The germline gives CDR1 SNHLY, CDR2 FYNNEI. The CDR3 runs to 14 residues. In DNA form, the CDR3 reads TGTGCCAGCAGGACTGACAGCGTAATCTATGGCTACACCTTC. Encoded protein: CASRTDSVIYGYTF.

In this sample, this clonotype turned up many times. This chain connects TRBV29-1 to TRBJ1-2; tentatively, D is TRBD1 (5 bases). The CDR3 consists of 14 residues. Trimming removed 7 bases from V and 0 bases from J, with 15 bases in between. CDR1 SQVTM and CDR2 ANQGSEA come from the germline V gene. CDR3 region: CSAQTGTPNYGYTF. Here the CDR3 DNA reads TGCAGCGCCCAAACCGGGACTCCTAACTATGGCTACACCTTC.

In its sample, this clonotype was seen a few times. The chain is built from TRBV6-5 and TRBJ2-2, with D hard to call. There are 15 residues in the CDR3. Trimming stripped 7 bases from V and 3 bases from J, with 15 bases between. CDR1 MNHEY and CDR2 SVGAGI come from the germline V gene. For the CDR3, the DNA is TGTGCCAGCACCTACGCGATGGGGTACACCGGGGAGCTGTTTTTT. This encodes CASTYAMGYTGELFF.

Many counts were recorded for this clonotype. This sequence joins TRBV20-1 and TRBJ2-3; D is ambiguous. Trimming took 0 bases from V and 2 from J, leaving 12 bases between them. Germline V gene data show CDR1 as DFQATT and CDR2 as SNEGSKA (reference sequence). The CDR3 loop spans 15 amino acids. This CDR3 is CSARDYLGNTDTQYF. The CDR3 DNA sequence: TGCAGTGCTAGAGATTATTTAGGAAACACAGATACGCAGTATTTT.

The CDR3, as DNA: TGCGCCAGCAGCACCGGCCAGGGCATGGCCGAGCAGTACTTC. Its translation: CASSTGQGMAEQYF. The chain uses TRBV4-1 and TRBJ2-7; possibly TRBD1 for D (5 bases). Trimming stripped 5 bases from V and 6 bases from J, with 17 bases between. The CDR3 runs 14 residues. Per the germline V gene, CDR1 is MGHRA and CDR2 is YSYEKL.

Ten or more counts support this clonotype. V gene TRBV28 combines with J gene TRBJ2-7; either TRBD1 or TRBD2 may supply D (6 bases each). The V gene lost 5 bases and the J gene lost 2 bases, with 16 bases spanning the gap. The CDR3 length is 15 residues. CDR1 is MDHEN, CDR2 SYDVKM, per germline. This chain's CDR3 is CASSRGAQLAYEQYF. The CDR3 nucleotides are TGTGCCAGCAGTAGGGGGGCGCAGCTTGCCTACGAGCAGTACTTC.

This clonotype was recorded at least ten times. V usage is TRBV20-1 and J usage is TRBJ2-1; 15 nucleotides match TRBD2. V lost 6 bases, J lost 7 bases, and 4 bases stayed unmatched. Germline-derived CDR1 and CDR2 are DFQATT and SNEGSKA (reference sequence). The CDR3 sequence is 14 residues long. The CDR3 DNA reads as TGCAGTGCCTGGACTAGCGGGAGGGAAAATGAGCAGTTCTTC. Its protein is CSAWTSGRENEQFF.

The sample holds many counts of this clonotype. The gene calls are TRBV5-1 and TRBJ2-5; 9 nucleotides match TRBD1. Trimming removed 4 bases from V and 2 bases from J; junction bases left unmatched: 12. The CDR3 runs to 17 residues. Germline V gene data show CDR1 as SGHRS and CDR2 as YFSETQ. The CDR3 region has the DNA TGCGCCAGCAGCCGGGGACAGGGTCTAGTACTGCAAGAGACCCAGTACTTC. It is translated as CASSRGQGLVLQETQYF.

There are many counts of this clonotype. The chain links TRBV15 to TRBJ2-1; 10 nucleotides align to TRBD1. The CDR3 length is 18 residues. J gave up 5 bases and V 3 bases, and 13 bases lay outside the gene matches. Germline-derived CDR1 and CDR2 are LNHNV and YYDKDF (reference sequence). The CDR3 region is CATSRTARDRGIDNEQFF. In DNA form, the CDR3 reads TGTGCCACCAGCAGGACTGCAAGGGACAGGGGAATCGACAATGAGCAGTTCTTC.